These 24 T cell receptor beta chains originate from one sample sequenced in a study of blood T cell repertoires in COVID-19. The data were produced by immunoSEQ multiplex PCR, yet TCRdb's version contains in-frame clones alone and is incomplete. The table shows hundreds of thousands of clones, with around 90% occurring only once. The material sequenced was peripheral blood. The source is a woman aged 18 to 35 with acute or convalescent COVID-19.

The rearrangement uses TRBV23-1 and TRBJ2-7; D is undetermined. TRBV23-1 qualifies as an ORF whose function is uncertain. The CDR3 runs 13 residues. Trimming shortened V by 2 bases and J by 2 bases, and 7 bases separated the two germline ends. CDR3 sequence: CASSQLPPYEQYF. As DNA, the CDR3 is TGCGCCAGCAGTCAACTCCCCCCCTACGAGCAGTACTTC.

The rearrangement uses TRBV7-3 and TRBJ2-1; 12 bases agree with TRBD2. The CDR3 runs 16 residues. J lost 7 bases, V lost 0 bases, and 4 bases had no gene match. Per the germline V gene, CDR1 is SGHTA and CDR2 is FQGTGA. CDR3 DNA: TGTGCCAGCAGCTTAACCCGACTAGCGGGGGAAAATGAGCAGTTCTTC. This translates into CASSLTRLAGENEQFF.

This clone was seen once. This chain connects TRBV30 to TRBJ1-1; 7 bases are shared with TRBD1. CDR1 and CDR2 from the germline V gene are GTSNPN and SVGIG (reference sequence). V dropped 3 bases and J dropped 10; count of bases not matched to a gene: 26. This CDR3 is 18 amino acids long. In nucleotides, the CDR3 is TGTGCCTGGAGGCCCCCAGGGACAGCGGAACGGATGAGCGCTATAGCTTTCTTT. This gives the protein CAWRPPGTAERMSAIAFF.

The chain couples TRBV30 to TRBJ2-5; the D gene is possibly TRBD2 (5 bases). CDR3 length: 12 amino acids. The germline V and J ends were trimmed by 3 bases and 5 bases, with 10 bases remaining between them. Germline V gene lookup returns CDR1 GTSNPN and CDR2 SVGIG (reference sequence). The CDR3 nucleotides are TGTGCCTGGAGCGAGGGAAAGGAGACCCAGTACTTC. Protein sequence: CAWSEGKETQYF.

The rearrangement links TRBV4-3 to TRBJ1-2; D unresolved. Germline lookup yields CDR1 LGHNA and CDR2 YSLEER. The CDR3 is 18 amino acids. V was trimmed by 3 bases and J by 7 bases, leaving 27 bases between them. CDR3 nucleotides: TGCGCCAGCAGCCAGCAAGCCCGTGGGTTTCGGGAAAGGAGTGGCTACACCTTC. This encodes CASSQQARGFRERSGYTF.

The V gene is TRBV7-2, the J gene TRBJ1-5; 8 bases match TRBD1. CDR1 and CDR2 from the germline V gene are SGHTA and FQGNSA. The CDR3 runs to 16 residues. Germline trimming cut 5 bases from V and 1 base from J; bases unmatched to any gene: 7. The CDR3 DNA reads as TGTGCCAGCAGCCTTCAGGGGGCGCGAAGCAATCAGCCCCAGCATTTT. Protein: CASSLQGARSNQPQHF.

The V and J genes are TRBV6-1 and TRBJ1-2; 10 positions agree with TRBD1. V trimming: 3 bases; J trimming: 0 bases; junction bases outside the gene matches: 1. Germline CDR1 and CDR2: MNHNS and SASEGT. CDR3 size: 15 residues. CDR3 region: CASSEGQGTNYGYTF. In nucleotides, the CDR3 is TGTGCCAGCAGTGAGGGACAGGGGACTAACTATGGCTACACCTTC.

The CDR3 sequence: CASSYSQRGYTF. The CDR3 coding sequence is TGTGCCAGCAGTTACTCACAGCGGGGCTACACCTTC. This chain connects TRBV6-2 or TRBV6-3 to TRBJ1-2, with unresolved D. V shed 0 bases and J shed 8 bases, with 7 bases lying between them. This CDR3 is 12 amino acids long. Germline CDR1 MNHEY, CDR2 SVGEGT.

The chain has TRBV6-5 and TRBJ1-1; no definite D call. Deletions cut 3 bases from V and 0 bases from J, with 11 bases between. CDR1 and CDR2 (germline): MNHEY, SVGAGI. The CDR3 totals 15 residues. The CDR3 spells CASSYFGRMNTEAFF. The CDR3 DNA follows: TGTGCCAGCAGTTATTTTGGGAGGATGAACACTGAAGCTTTCTTT.

The chain joins TRBV11-2 to TRBJ1-1, with TRBD1 as a possible D gene (5 bases). The CDR3 is made up of 16 amino acids. V was cut by 2 bases and J by 4 bases, with 17 bases left in between. Germline CDR1 SGHAT, CDR2 FQNNGV. The CDR3 is CASSLLAGPLGTEAFF. The CDR3 nucleotides read TGTGCCAGCAGCTTATTAGCAGGGCCGCTTGGCACTGAAGCTTTCTTT.

V is TRBV12-5 and J is TRBJ1-2; 7 nucleotides align to TRBD1. Germline V CDR1 and CDR2: LGHNT, FRNRAP. After removal of 3 bases from V and 8 bases from J, the junction contained 9 bases not matched to a gene. CDR3 size: 14 residues. The CDR3 DNA reads TGTGCTAGTGGTTTTGAGAGGGGGCTAAGAGGCTACACCTTC. Its translation: CASGFERGLRGYTF.

This clone has just one count. This chain joins TRBV19 and TRBJ1-2, with 9 bases aligning to TRBD1. The V gene's germline CDR1 is LNHDA and CDR2 SQIVND (reference sequence). The CDR3 runs 15 residues. V dropped 6 bases and J dropped 4; count of bases not matched to a gene: 9. The CDR3 spells CASRSPGTGFYGYTF. The DNA of the CDR3 is TGTGCCAGTAGGTCTCCCGGGACAGGGTTCTATGGCTACACCTTC.

The chain is built from TRBV7-9 and TRBJ2-1; 13 bases match TRBD2. The trim removed 4 bases at V and 0 bases at J, leaving 9 bases unmatched. The CDR3 has 19 amino acids. Germline values: CDR1 SEHNR, CDR2 FQNEAQ (reference sequence). The CDR3 coding sequence is TGTGCCAGCAGCTCAAGACTAGCGGGGGGACGAAGCTCCTACAATGAGCAGTTCTTC. It is translated as CASSSRLAGGRSSYNEQFF.

J is TRBJ2-2 and V is TRBV2, with D perhaps matching TRBD2 (5 bases). CDR3 length: 17 residues. V was cut by 0 bases and J by 4 bases, with 15 bases left in between. Germline V gene data show CDR1 as SNHLY and CDR2 as FYNNEI. CDR3 sequence reads: CASSEALWSRGTGELFF. In DNA, the CDR3 is TGTGCCAGCAGTGAAGCGCTTTGGTCCCGGGGCACCGGGGAGCTGTTTTTT.

V gene TRBV4-2 combines with J gene TRBJ2-1; D possibly corresponds to TRBD2 (7 bases). Trimming stripped 1 base from V and 4 bases from J, with 14 bases between. In germline, CDR1 is LGHNA, CDR2 YNFKEQ. The CDR3 consists of 16 residues. The CDR3 bases are TGTGCCAGCAGCCAAGTTTCAGGGGAGGGTTACAATGAGCAGTTCTTC. Encoded protein: CASSQVSGEGYNEQFF.

This chain joins TRBV28 and TRBJ2-7; 12 bases map to TRBD2. V shed 6 bases, J shed 4 bases, and the junction held 7 bases outside the gene matches. Per germline, CDR1 MDHEN and CDR2 SYDVKM. This CDR3 has 15 amino acids. For the CDR3, the DNA is TGTGCCAGCAGCCCCCCGACTAGCGGGGGATACGAGCAGTACTTC. Residues: CASSPPTSGGYEQYF. The full variable domain, in which reference TRBV28 and TRBJ2-7 provide the parts outside the CDR3, is DVKVTQSSRYLVKRTGEKVFLECVQDMDHENMFWYRQDPGLGLRLIYFSYDVKMKEKGDIPEGYSVSREKKERFSLILESASTNQTSMYLCASSPPTSGGYEQYFGPGTRLTVT.

This chain joins TRBV4-3 and TRBJ2-3; perhaps TRBD2 as D (5 bases). The V gene lost 4 bases and the J gene lost 1 base, with 15 bases spanning the gap. The V gene's germline CDR1 is LGHNA and CDR2 YSLEER. The CDR3 is 16 amino acids. The CDR3 spells CASSPRGSLGTDTQYF. The DNA of the CDR3 is TGCGCCAGCAGCCCCCGGGGTTCTCTCGGCACAGATACGCAGTATTTT.

The rearrangement uses TRBV18 and TRBJ1-4; TRBD1 matches at 9 bases. The CDR3 sequence is 17 residues long. CDR1 and CDR2 from the germline V gene are KGHSH and LQKENI. The ends lost 2 bases at V and 7 bases at J; junction bases unmatched: 11. The CDR3 reads CASSPGLGQGSSEKLFF. The CDR3 DNA is TGTGCCAGCTCACCAGGGCTGGGACAGGGATCATCTGAAAAACTGTTTTTT.

This clone was observed once. The chain recombines TRBV7-2 with TRBJ2-2; 9 bases align to TRBD2. Germline V gene lookup returns CDR1 SGHTA and CDR2 FQGNSA. This CDR3 is 15 amino acids long. V was pared by 3 bases and J by 7 bases, with 6 bases of the junction left unmatched. CDR3 nucleotides: TGTGCCAGCAGCTTGCGGGGGGGCCTGGTCGGGGAGCTGTTTTTT. Its translation: CASSLRGGLVGELFF.

This chain connects TRBV4-1 to TRBJ1-1; D possibly corresponds to TRBD1 (5 bases). The CDR3 has 19 residues. V was clipped by 3 bases and J by 0 bases, with 23 bases between them. Germline V lookup: CDR1 MGHRA, CDR2 YSYEKL. The CDR3 DNA reads as TGCGCCAGCAGCCAGCGGGGGGAAGGGGCTCTTCTTATGAACACTGAAGCTTTCTTT. It codes for CASSQRGEGALLMNTEAFF.

The CDR3 DNA follows: TGTGCCAGCAGCGCCCACAACGGGGGAGGGGGCGGGGAGCTGTTTTTT. The encoded protein is CASSAHNGGGGGELFF. The chain uses TRBV9 and TRBJ2-2; perhaps TRBD2 as D (7 bases). This CDR3 is 16 amino acids long. Germline loops: CDR1 SGDLS, CDR2 YYNGEE. V was cut by 3 bases and J by 7 bases, with 19 bases left in between.

This rearrangement joins TRBV5-1 to TRBJ2-2, with 10 positions matching TRBD1. The germline V gene encodes CDR1 SGHRS and CDR2 YFSETQ. This CDR3 is built from 16 residues. V was clipped by 6 bases and J by 4 bases; unmatched bases: 9. CDR3 amino acids: CASTPGRDRGTGELFF. The CDR3 DNA follows: TGCGCCAGCACCCCGGGGAGGGACAGGGGCACCGGGGAGCTGTTTTTT.

The count of this clone is one. This chain links TRBV30 with TRBJ1-2; 9 positions agree with TRBD1. Germline V gene lookup returns CDR1 GTSNPN and CDR2 SVGIG (reference sequence). This CDR3 spans 15 amino acids. The trim removed 2 bases at V and 8 bases at J, leaving 12 bases unmatched. The CDR3 DNA sequence: TGTGCCTGGAGTCCGCCGGGACAGGGAAAGAGGGGCTACACCTTC. Amino acid sequence: CAWSPPGQGKRGYTF.

This chain joins TRBV4-3 and TRBJ1-4, with 9 bases aligning to TRBD1. Trimming took 0 bases from V and 8 from J; bases not matched to a gene: 4. Germline V gives CDR1 LGHNA, CDR2 YSLEER. This CDR3 has 15 amino acids. CDR3 sequence (DNA): TGCGCCAGCAGCCAAGACTGGACAGGGGTCGAAAAACTGTTTTTT. Translated: CASSQDWTGVEKLFF.